The present TCR beta chain was sequenced within a study of vaccination and CD4 T cells after COVID-19. The wider study: Spike peptides, overlapping and drawn from SARS-CoV-2, HCoV-NL63, HCoV-OC43 and HCoV-229E, were used to stimulate cells. For control cultures, the treatment was a CEFX pool, an HIV-1 Nef pool, or no peptide.

As for time point: late sampling 161 to 241 days after vaccination in a few convalescent patients. Treatment specified: roughly ten-day PBMC culture with coronavirus spike peptide pools or control peptides (ViraFEST assay). Fresh IL-2 medium was used to replace half of the medium on days 3 and 7. The assay that was used to sequence DNA from cultured CD4+ T cells was the Oncomine TCR Beta short-read assay. Via MiXCR, TCRdb re-called the PCR reads, giving one row per CDR3 protein. The sample lists more than 25,000 distinct CDR3 sequences; over 30% were seen once. As to this clonotype: Its antigen is not identified.

The clonotype originates from a human donor who had recovered from COVID-19. The specimen comprised CD4+ T cells from blood, cultured in vitro, sampled about 7 months after SARS-CoV-2 vaccination.

The CDR3, as DNA: TGTGCCAGCACCGCTCAAGGCGGGGGGGAGCAGTACTTC. It encodes CASTAQGGGEQYF. The rearrangement joins TRBV19 to TRBJ2-7; 8 bases fit TRBD2. With 9 bases clipped from V and 7 bases from J, the junction kept 11 bases outside the gene matches. Per germline, CDR1 LNHDA and CDR2 SQIVND (reference sequence). There are 13 residues in the CDR3.